This TCR beta chain originates from a study of T cell responses to AZD1222 COVID-19 vaccine. This table comes from immunoSEQ multiplex PCR, and its TCRdb copy is limited to in-frame clones, with some not included. The sample holds about 190,000 clones, 85% to 90% seen once. The material was peripheral blood, obtained on day 0 of MenACWY control vaccination. This receptor was identified in an adult in good health.

In nucleotides, the CDR3 is TGTGCCAGCAGCCTCCGATGGGTAGGGAATGAGCAGTTCTTC. It is translated as CASSLRWVGNEQFF. This chain joins TRBV7-2 and TRBJ2-1; no reliable D call. The V gene lost 5 bases and the J gene lost 7 bases, with 15 bases spanning the gap. From germline, CDR1 is SGHTA and CDR2 FQGNSA. The CDR3 covers 14 residues.